The 2 T cell receptor beta chains below come from one sample, sequenced in a study of T cell responses to AZD1222 COVID-19 vaccine. This table comes from immunoSEQ multiplex PCR, and its TCRdb copy is limited to in-frame clones, with some not included. The sample yields over 100,000 clones, around 94% seen once. The sample consisted of peripheral blood, taken on day 0 of AZD1222 vaccination. Source of these receptors: an adult in good health.

The genes are TRBV4-3 and TRBJ1-1; D is possibly TRBD1 (6 bases). Trimming removed 1 base from V and 3 bases from J, with 9 bases in between. The CDR3 has 14 residues. Per germline, CDR1 LGHNA and CDR2 YSLEER. The CDR3 is CASSQGRQDTEAFF. As DNA, the CDR3 is TGCGCCAGCAGCCAAGGTCGACAGGACACTGAAGCTTTCTTT.

This chain uses TRBV28 with TRBJ1-6; 8 positions agree with TRBD1. V shed 5 bases, J shed 3 bases, and the junction held 12 bases outside the gene matches. CDR3 size: 18 residues. CDR1 and CDR2 (germline): MDHEN, SYDVKM. The CDR3 DNA reads as TGTGCCAGCAGTAAAGGCCGGGGGACAGGAGTCTATAATTCACCCCTCCACTTT. Its translation is CASSKGRGTGVYNSPLHF. The whole variable domain, filled in from reference TRBV28 and TRBJ1-6, reads DVKVTQSSRYLVKRTGEKVFLECVQDMDHENMFWYRQDPGLGLRLIYFSYDVKMKEKGDIPEGYSVSREKKERFSLILESASTNQTSMYLCASSKGRGTGVYNSPLHFGNGTRLTVT.